A single sample is the source of the 20 T cell receptor beta chains below, sequenced in a study of early T cells in non-severe SARS-CoV-2 infection. TCRdb passed the 5' RACE reads through MiXCR, listing each CDR3 protein once. In the table there are 55,000 to 80,000 distinct CDR3 sequences, 12% of which are singletons. Sequenced: whole blood. These receptors originate from an adult who was a healthcare worker with PCR-confirmed SARS-CoV-2 infection or an uninfected control (not recorded which).

V and J are TRBV30 and TRBJ2-1; D possibly uses TRBD1 or TRBD2 (7 bases each). V lost 2 bases and J lost 3, with 17 bases in between. CDR3 length: 16 amino acids. Germline V CDR1 and CDR2: GTSNPN, SVGIG (reference sequence). CDR3 in DNA: TGTGCCTGGAGTAAGGGGGCTAGCGGCCACTACAATGAGCAGTTCTTC. Amino acid sequence: CAWSKGASGHYNEQFF.

This clonotype was recorded at least ten times. The V call is TRBV7-2, the J call TRBJ2-7; 8 positions match TRBD2. V lost 3 bases and J lost 0; bases outside the gene matches: 7. In germline, CDR1 is SGHTA, CDR2 FQGNSA. The CDR3 contains 16 residues. The CDR3 loop is CASSFPGGAPSYEQYF. CDR3 nucleotides: TGTGCCAGCAGCTTCCCGGGGGGGGCCCCCTCCTACGAGCAGTACTTC.

This rearrangement joins TRBV5-4 to TRBJ2-1; 7 positions match TRBD1. From germline, CDR1 is SGHNT and CDR2 YYREEE (reference sequence). The CDR3 length is 13 residues. The V gene end was trimmed by 4 bases and the J gene end by 5 bases; junction bases not matched to a gene: 3. The CDR3 here is CASSRDSHNEQFF. The CDR3, as DNA: TGTGCCAGCAGCCGGGACAGTCACAATGAGCAGTTCTTC.

This clonotype has a count of ten or more. The chain uses TRBV11-2 and TRBJ1-1; the match to TRBD1 covers 9 bases. The length of the CDR3 is 16 residues. The V gene's germline CDR1 is SGHAT and CDR2 FQNNGV. V shed 2 bases, J shed 5 bases, and the junction held 9 bases outside the gene matches. CDR3 DNA sequence: TGTGCCAGCAGCTTATCGTGGGACAGGGTAGGGACTGAAGCTTTCTTT. This gives the protein CASSLSWDRVGTEAFF.

This clonotype was seen only a few times. This sequence joins TRBV6-4 and TRBJ2-1, with D perhaps matching TRBD2 (5 bases). This CDR3 has 15 residues. The germline gives CDR1 MRHNA, CDR2 SNTAGT. The germline V and J ends were trimmed by 8 bases and 7 bases, with 21 bases remaining between them. CDR3 nucleotide sequence: TGTGCCAGCTCCCCATCGGAAACTTCGGGGAATGAGCAGTTCTTC. It codes for CASSPSETSGNEQFF.

This clonotype was observed a handful of times. The chain recombines TRBV7-2 with TRBJ2-1, with 15 bases identical to TRBD2. The length of the CDR3 is 20 residues. Germline V gives CDR1 SGHTA, CDR2 FQGNSA. V was pared by 5 bases and J by 0 bases, with 11 bases of the junction left unmatched. The chain's CDR3 is CASSPLRTSGRASSYNEQFF. Written as DNA, the CDR3 is TGTGCCAGCAGCCCTCTTAGGACTAGCGGGAGGGCCAGCTCCTACAATGAGCAGTTCTTC.

This clonotype was observed many times. This sequence joins TRBV4-1 and TRBJ1-5; D uncertain. CDR1 and CDR2 (germline): MGHRA, YSYEKL. The CDR3 consists of 19 residues. V gave up 0 bases and J gave up 5 bases, with 23 bases separating them. CDR3 region: CASSQDTGSSFSDDQPQHF. The CDR3 nucleotides are TGCGCCAGCAGCCAAGACACCGGAAGCTCGTTCTCGGATGATCAGCCCCAGCATTTT.

This clonotype was counted between two and nine times. One junction end does not reproduce the germline sequence, and a read error may be involved. V is TRBV6-5 and J is TRBJ1-6; no firm D call. This CDR3 contains 14 residues. CDR1 is MNHEY, CDR2 SVGAGI, per germline. The DNA of the CDR3 is TGTGCCAGCAGACCGGACGGATCTAATTCACCCCTCCGCTTT. Its translation: CASRPDGSNSPLRF.

This clonotype occurred many times. The CDR3 protein is CASSSNRGTEAFF. CDR3 nucleotides: TGTGCCAGCAGTTCCAACAGGGGAACTGAAGCTTTCTTT. The chain joins TRBV11-2 to TRBJ1-1; 7 nucleotides line up with TRBD1. The CDR3 length is 13 residues. The germline V gene has CDR1 SGHAT and CDR2 FQNNGV. V lost 6 bases and J lost 5; bases outside the gene matches: 6.

V and J are TRBV18 and TRBJ2-1; 9 bases match TRBD2. CDR1 and CDR2 from the germline V gene are KGHSH and LQKENI. The ends lost 6 bases at V and 0 bases at J; junction bases unmatched: 3. CDR3 length: 15 residues. CDR3 protein: CASSVAGDSYNEQFF. The CDR3 DNA reads TGTGCCAGCTCGGTAGCGGGAGACTCCTACAATGAGCAGTTCTTC.

This chain uses TRBV9 with TRBJ2-7; tentatively, D is TRBD2 (6 bases). Trimming took off 0 bases at V and 3 bases at J, with 13 bases between the two ends. The CDR3 sequence is 15 residues long. Germline loops: CDR1 SGDLS, CDR2 YYNGEE. The CDR3 bases are TGTGCCAGCAGCGTAGCAGCGGGCAACCTCTACGAGCAGTACTTC. Translation gives CASSVAAGNLYEQYF.

The V and J genes are TRBV6-6 and TRBJ2-2; 7 nucleotides agree with TRBD2. The CDR3 sequence is 15 residues long. J was trimmed by 0 bases and V by 2 bases; bases with no gene match: 0. CDR1 is MNHNY, CDR2 SVGAGI, per germline (reference sequence). In DNA, the CDR3 is TGTGCCAGCAGTTACCGGGGGGCGAACACCGGGGAGCTGTTTTTT. Protein sequence: CASSYRGANTGELFF.

This clonotype showed up many times. The gene calls are TRBV2 and TRBJ1-3, with D possibly TRBD1 on 6 matching bases. CDR1 and CDR2 (germline): SNHLY, FYNNEI. V lost 5 bases and J lost 3, with 11 bases in between. This CDR3 has 14 residues. CDR3 coding DNA: TGTGCCAGCAGTACCGGGACACTTGGAAACACCATATATTTT. Translated: CASSTGTLGNTIYF.

A note on this clonotype: A much more abundant neighbour one base away suggests this may be a read error. J is TRBJ2-3 and V is TRBV11-2; D is perhaps TRBD1 (6 bases). V was cut by 4 bases and J by 2 bases, with 10 bases left in between. The CDR3 covers 14 residues. Germline loops: CDR1 SGHAT, CDR2 FQNNGV. In DNA, the CDR3 is TGTGCCAGCAGCTCAGGACAGTTCACAGATACGCAGTATTTT. This codes for CASSSGQFTDTQYF. Supplemented by reference TRBV11-2 and TRBJ2-3, the full variable domain reads EAGVAQSPRYKIIEKRQSVAFWCNPISGHATLYWYQQILGQGPKLLIQFQNNGVVDDSQLPKDRFSAERLKGVDSTLKIQPAKLEDSAVYLCASSSGQFTDTQYFGPGTRLTVL.

Many counts were recorded for this clonotype. The V and J genes are TRBV20-1 and TRBJ1-5; D call uncertain. The V end was cut by 4 bases, the J end by 3 bases, with 13 bases between. The germline gives CDR1 DFQATT, CDR2 SNEGSKA (reference sequence). CDR3 size: 14 residues. CDR3 sequence (DNA): TGCAGTGCTATCAGCGGGTCTAACAATCAGCCCCAGCATTTT. Its translation: CSAISGSNNQPQHF.

This clonotype was seen only a few times. The rearrangement joins TRBV9 to TRBJ2-1, with 7 nucleotides matching TRBD1. V was clipped by 5 bases and J by 3 bases; unmatched bases: 8. The CDR3 is 15 amino acids. Germline-derived CDR1 and CDR2 are SGDLS and YYNGEE. The CDR3 protein is CASSATGDFYNEQFF. Written as DNA, the CDR3 is TGTGCCAGCAGTGCAACAGGGGATTTCTACAATGAGCAGTTCTTC.

There are a few counts of this clonotype. CDR3 in amino acids: CASSFGQDNYGYTF. As DNA, the CDR3 is TGTGCCAGCAGCTTTGGACAGGACAACTATGGCTACACCTTC. The gene calls are TRBV5-4 and TRBJ1-2; 7 bases line up with TRBD1. CDR1 is SGHNT and CDR2 is YYREEE in the germline V gene (reference sequence). With 2 bases clipped from V and 2 bases from J, the junction kept 3 bases outside the gene matches. The CDR3 totals 14 residues.

V and J are TRBV27 and TRBJ2-1; 10 nucleotides agree with TRBD2. The length of the CDR3 is 14 residues. The trim removed 5 bases at V and 6 bases at J, leaving 4 bases unmatched. Germline V lookup: CDR1 MNHEY, CDR2 SMNVEV (reference sequence). The CDR3 sequence is CASSPTSGVNEQFF. CDR3 DNA: TGTGCCAGCAGTCCCACTAGCGGGGTCAATGAGCAGTTCTTC.

J is TRBJ2-7 and V is TRBV29-1, with a possible D match to TRBD2 (5 bases). Trimming took off 4 bases at V and 0 bases at J, with 13 bases between the two ends. CDR3 size: 14 residues. Germline lookup yields CDR1 SQVTM and CDR2 ANQGSEA. The CDR3 protein is CSVVGRGLSYEQYF. For the CDR3, the DNA is TGCAGCGTTGTCGGTAGAGGGCTCTCCTACGAGCAGTACTTC.

This clonotype was seen more than once but under ten times. The chain couples TRBV30 to TRBJ1-1; D perhaps matches TRBD1 (6 bases). The CDR3 contains 14 residues. CDR1 is GTSNPN and CDR2 is SVGIG in the germline V gene (reference sequence). The ends were cut back, 2 bases at V and 3 bases at J, with 13 bases in the middle. CDR3 in DNA: TGTGCCTGGAGTCTTAGGGGGTTGGACACTGAAGCTTTCTTT. It yields the protein CAWSLRGLDTEAFF. The full variable domain, rest sourced from reference TRBV30 and TRBJ1-1, is SQTIHQWPATLVQPVGSPLSLECTVEGTSNPNLYWYRQAAGRGLQLLFYSVGIGQISSEVPQNLSASRPQDRQFILSSKKLLLSDSGFYLCAWSLRGLDTEAFFGQGTRLTVV.